What follows describes a single TCR beta chain. This clone was counted between two and nine times. No cognate antigen has been identified for it. Per-base qualities were not stored, and no clone one base away is much larger. This specimen belongs to a study of beta chain features in type 1 diabetes (dated by TCRdb to 2017 to 2018). Context from the whole study: Patients and healthy donors did not differ in mean age, gender distribution, total cell number or subset yield. In the study, recently diagnosed type 1 diabetes patients and matched healthy donors were compared on the TCRB repertoires of their sorted circulating CD4+ T cell subsets. A total of around 110,000,000 sorted cells were examined across all samples, and RNA yield correlated strongly with the number of cells per subset. Regulatory and stem cell-like memory subsets were isolated from only 8 patients and 8 healthy donors, whereas naive and central memory subsets came from all 30 or so donors. Overall results and qualifications from the work: HLA sub-analyses involved small numbers of individuals, so any influence of HLA type on TCRB rearrangement remained unresolved. Shorter templates might have been favored by PCR, but patient and control samples were amplified and corrected together, so both groups would have been affected equally by any skew. In all four CD4+ subsets, TCRB CDR3 length was moderately but significantly shorter in type 1 diabetes patients. Sequencing cDNA rather than genomic DNA could over-represent highly expressing activated cells, although activation and CD3 levels did not differ between groups. The naive, central memory and regulatory TCRB repertoires appeared to resemble one another more closely among patients than among healthy donors. Patients with type 1 diabetes made fewer insertions and deleted more nucleotides at VDJ recombination sites, implying thymic rearrangement abnormalities.

The entire amount of isolated RNA was reverse transcribed using the High Capacity cDNA Reverse Transcription Kit, so the sequenced TCRB transcripts were expressed ones. Deep immunoSEQ sequencing was applied to naive, central memory and regulatory T cell samples, giving an average of around 3.4 million total reads per sample. Sorted cells were lysed in RLT buffer, and RNA was extracted using DNase-treated RNeasy Micro or Mini kits according to cell number. Each cell subset was processed separately to prevent cross-contamination, with patient and healthy donor samples processed together. Using the immunoSEQ multiplex PCR, TCRB sequences were amplified from cDNA into 87-bp fragments spanning the CDR3 region. The amplicons were sequenced using the Illumina HiSeq platform. Concerning the study's data processing: PCR bias was corrected computationally using synthetic template baselines, and reads within Hamming distance 2 were collapsed, with unmergeable singletons discarded. By aligning reads against IMGT, V, D and J genes, CDR3 length, and insertions or deletions at six rearrangement sites were assigned. Within each subset, clonotype counts were normalized to the number of sorted cells before true diversity and Gini coefficients were calculated with the tcR R package. The overlap coefficient, calculated on TCRB nucleotide sequences, was used to quantify repertoire sharing. As a proxy for the pre-selection repertoire, out-of-frame TCRB sequences from naive cells were analyzed. TCRdb retrieved this table from immuneACCESS and kept in-frame rearrangements only. Not all clones are present; in checked studies, unresolved V genes account for under half, and no reason is known for the remainder. V and J calls and clone size come straight from that table; D and trimming were deduced from the DNA. Here the sample has a few hundred thousand clones; over 25% occur a single time. Around 0.065% of the sample comes from the top ten.

A single peripheral blood draw of approximately 120 mL on average was collected from each donor into heparinised tubes. A BD FACSAria II and a panel including CD45RO, CCR7, CD25, CD127, CD95 and CD27 were used to sort naive, central memory, regulatory and stem cell-like memory CD4+ T cells. Purity was above 95% for every sorted population. PBMCs were separated immediately by Lymphoprep density gradient centrifugation and were stained directly, without being cultured. So that batch effects would be minimized, each experiment stained and sorted samples in pairs, pairing one healthy donor with one patient. Relative to germline, V is 11 bases shorter and J is 1 base shorter, with 9 bases between their ends. CDR1 SEHNR and CDR2 FQNEAQ are derived from the germline V gene (reference sequence). Taken from cysteine to phenylalanine, the CDR3 has 13 residues. The retained sequence is limited to the CDR3, 39 bases, with the frame set at the first base.

The source material was naive CD4+ T cells from blood. This specimen's cell subset or site label, interpreted: true naive CD4+ T cells. The receptor comes from a man aged 18 to 29 in good health. Rearrangement joined TRBV7-9 to TRBJ2-6; no D segment can be confidently identified. The CDR3 region reads CAGRPSGANVLTF. The nucleotides are TGTGCCGGAAGGCCGTCTGGGGCCAACGTCCTGACTTTC.